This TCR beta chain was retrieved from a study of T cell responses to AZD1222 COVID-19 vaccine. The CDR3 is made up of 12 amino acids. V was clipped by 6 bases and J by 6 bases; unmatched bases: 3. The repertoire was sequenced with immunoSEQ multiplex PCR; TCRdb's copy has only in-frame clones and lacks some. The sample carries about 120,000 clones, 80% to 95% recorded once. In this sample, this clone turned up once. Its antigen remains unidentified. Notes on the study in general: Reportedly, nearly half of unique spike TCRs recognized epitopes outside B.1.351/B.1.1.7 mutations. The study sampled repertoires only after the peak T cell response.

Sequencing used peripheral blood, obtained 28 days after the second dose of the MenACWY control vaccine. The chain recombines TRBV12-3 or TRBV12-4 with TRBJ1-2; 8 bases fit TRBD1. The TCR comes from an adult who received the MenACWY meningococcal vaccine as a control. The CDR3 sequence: CASRKDRDGYTF. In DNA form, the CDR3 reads TGTGCCAGCAGAAAGGACAGGGATGGCTACACCTTC.